This record covers a single TCR beta chain. Antigen specificity is unknown. The authors carried out high-throughput sequencing of TCR beta. They applied it to CD8+ and CD4+ T cells obtained from blood. TEMRA cells were enriched by FACS, while CD8+ and CD4+ T cells were obtained through a negative isolation that was performed magnetically. cDNA came from approximately 0.5 to 1 ug RNA primed by random hexamers. The CDR3 of TCR beta was amplified by immunoSEQ multiplex PCR across 54 Vbeta and 13 Jbeta. One entry per CDR3 protein results from TCRdb running MiXCR on the immunoSEQ multiplex PCR reads. Of fewer than 150,000 distinct CDR3 sequences in the sample, 94% were seen once. The CDR3 spans 13 residues. V shed 1 base and J shed 7 bases, with 12 bases lying between them. CDR1 and CDR2 from the germline V gene are SGHRS and YFSETQ. The data belong to a study of CD8 T cells in Susac syndrome. Broader study findings: The authors acknowledged that the study's TCR sequencing and HLA analysis involved relatively few individuals.

This sequence joins TRBV5-1 and TRBJ2-7; D remains ambiguous. Material: CD8+ T cells from PBMCs. The sequence was obtained from a human donor in good health. The CDR3 sequence: CASSLNGVGEQYF. The DNA for the CDR3 is TGCGCCAGCAGCTTGAACGGTGTAGGGGAGCAGTACTTC.